This TCR beta chain was recorded in a study of T cells in Graves' hyperthyroidism and ophthalmopathy. Amplified regions were TCR beta CDR3 sequences from RNA transcripts. TCR CDR3 underwent first-round RT-PCR with the HTBI primer set. In TCRdb, the multiplex PCR reads were re-called with MiXCR into one record per CDR3 protein. The data show some 500,000 distinct CDR3 sequences, about 15% seen once. Diagnoses used clinical symptoms, serum thyroxine and TRAb, thyroid ultrasound and orbital computed tomography. The CDR3 runs to 14 residues. In germline, CDR1 is SGHTA, CDR2 FQGTGA. Trimming stripped 6 bases from V and 4 bases from J, with 12 bases between.

The chain is built from TRBV7-3 and TRBJ2-2; D may be TRBD1 (6 bases). The source material was blood. The TCR originated in a woman younger than 35 with Graves' hyperthyroidism. The CDR3 here is CASRKEGGTGELFF. The CDR3 coding sequence is TGTGCCAGCAGGAAAGAAGGGGGCACCGGGGAGCTGTTTTTT.